These 28 T cell receptor beta chains were all obtained from the same sample, sequenced in a study of blood T cell repertoires in COVID-19. The table came from immunoSEQ multiplex PCR; TCRdb's copy has only in-frame clones and leaves some out. Among roughly 100,000 clones, 89% were seen once, and the ten largest hold about 3.5%. The sequenced sample consisted of peripheral blood. The receptors shown here come from a woman in her sixties or seventies with acute or convalescent COVID-19.

The chain uses TRBV18 and TRBJ2-1, with 10 bases lining up with TRBD2. The V gene's germline CDR1 is KGHSH and CDR2 LQKENI. V gave up 4 bases and J gave up 9 bases; unmatched junction bases: 6. This CDR3 region has 14 residues. The DNA of the CDR3 is TGTGCCAGCTCACAGGCTAGCGGGGGCTTTGAGCAGTTCTTC. Translating it yields CASSQASGGFEQFF.

The chain carries TRBV9 and TRBJ1-3, with D unresolved. The CDR3 is 12 amino acids. Trimming cost V 2 bases and J 4 bases, with 4 bases left between them. Germline CDR1 is SGDLS and CDR2 is YYNGEE. The CDR3 nucleotides are TGTGCCAGCAGCGTCGGGGGAAACACCATATATTTT. This gives the protein CASSVGGNTIYF.

The chain joins TRBV19 to TRBJ1-1, with 9 bases aligning to TRBD1. V shed 1 base and J 0 bases; nucleotides not matched to a gene: 9. The CDR3 length is 18 residues. In germline, CDR1 is LNHDA, CDR2 SQIVND (reference sequence). For the CDR3, the DNA is TGTGCCAGTAGTATAGGAATCGGGACAGGGCTCATGAACACTGAAGCTTTCTTT. Protein sequence: CASSIGIGTGLMNTEAFF.

V is TRBV27 and J is TRBJ1-3; unclear D gene. The CDR3 runs to 13 residues. V was clipped by 5 bases and J by 4 bases, with 9 bases between them. Germline CDR1 is MNHEY and CDR2 is SMNVEV (reference sequence). The DNA for the CDR3 is TGTGCCAGCAGTCGTGGAGCGGGAAACACCATATATTTT. It codes for CASSRGAGNTIYF.

The V and J genes are TRBV27 and TRBJ2-7; 8 bases align to TRBD1. The CDR3 consists of 15 residues. V was pared by 6 bases and J by 2 bases, with 9 bases of the junction left unmatched. Germline CDR1 is MNHEY and CDR2 is SMNVEV (reference sequence). In DNA, the CDR3 is TGTGCCAGCAGACTGGGGACAGGCTTCCCCTACGAGCAGTACTTC. Protein product: CASRLGTGFPYEQYF.

This sequence joins TRBV24-1 and TRBJ2-1; TRBD2 matches 8 bases. Germline V CDR1 and CDR2: KGHDR, SFDVKD. Germline trimming cut 7 bases from V and 7 bases from J; bases unmatched to any gene: 8. The CDR3 length is 14 residues. CDR3 residues: CATRSGSLANEQFF. Here the CDR3 DNA reads TGTGCCACCAGAAGCGGGAGCTTAGCTAATGAGCAGTTCTTC.

This clone was detected only a few times. The rearrangement uses TRBV12-3 or TRBV12-4 and TRBJ1-1; perhaps TRBD1 as D (5 bases). The CDR3 sequence is 13 residues long. V was cut by 2 bases and J by 8 bases, with 12 bases left in between. The CDR3 spells CASSLSGASEAFF. The CDR3 DNA is TGTGCCAGCAGTTTAAGTGGGGCGAGCGAAGCTTTCTTT.

The chain uses TRBV7-9 and TRBJ2-1, with no clear D. The CDR3 sequence is 13 residues long. V was shortened by 5 bases and J by 5 bases, with 10 bases between the two germline ends. The germline V gene encodes CDR1 SEHNR and CDR2 FQNEAQ (reference sequence). The CDR3 loop reads CASSGQNDNEQFF. Written as DNA, the CDR3 is TGTGCCAGCAGCGGGCAGAACGACAATGAGCAGTTCTTC. Variable domain in full (rest from reference TRBV7-9 and TRBJ2-1): DTGVSQNPRHKITKRGQNVTFRCDPISEHNRLYWYRQTLGQGPEFLTYFQNEAQLEKSRLLSDRFSAERPKGSFSTLEIQRTEQGDSAMYLCASSGQNDNEQFFGPGTRLTVL.

The chain couples TRBV19 to TRBJ1-2, with a possible D match to TRBD1 (5 bases). This CDR3 is 16 amino acids long. Trimming took 3 bases from V and 3 from J, leaving 17 bases between them. The germline V gene encodes CDR1 LNHDA and CDR2 SQIVND (reference sequence). The CDR3 sequence is CASSIGTREADYGYTF. The CDR3 nucleotides are TGTGCCAGTAGTATTGGTACCAGGGAGGCTGACTATGGCTACACCTTC.

The chain links TRBV28 to TRBJ2-2; D not certain. Germline CDR1 reads MDHEN; CDR2 reads SYDVKM. Trimming cost V 4 bases and J 7 bases, with 16 bases left between them. This CDR3 comprises 15 residues. The CDR3 bases are TGTGCCAGCAGTTCCCCGTTGGATAGAGGCGGGGAGCTGTTTTTT. Translation gives CASSSPLDRGGELFF.

V and J are TRBV6-6 and TRBJ1-5, with D perhaps TRBD1 (6 bases). Germline-derived CDR1 and CDR2 are MNHNY and SVGAGI (reference sequence). The CDR3 is 15 amino acids. V dropped 5 bases and J dropped 5 bases, with 16 bases sitting between them. CDR3 nucleotides: TGTGCCAGCAGTCCCTCACAGGGCCTGTATCAGCCCCAGCATTTT. Protein: CASSPSQGLYQPQHF.

The gene calls are TRBV7-9 and TRBJ1-1, with D perhaps TRBD1 (6 bases). V lost 1 base, J lost 8 bases, and 11 bases lay in between. From germline, CDR1 is SEHNR and CDR2 FQNEAQ (reference sequence). CDR3 length: 13 residues. The CDR3 here is CASSLELGTEAFF. The CDR3 DNA reads as TGTGCCAGCAGCTTAGAGTTGGGGACAGAAGCTTTCTTT.

The chain combines TRBV7-2 with TRBJ1-3; D is possibly TRBD1 (6 bases). The germline gives CDR1 SGHTA, CDR2 FQGNSA. The CDR3 totals 14 residues. With 5 bases removed from V and 0 bases from J, the gap between germline ends came to 8 bases. The CDR3 nucleotides read TGTGCCAGCAGCCCGGACAGCTCTGGAAACACCATATATTTT. Amino acid sequence: CASSPDSSGNTIYF.

The count of this clone is one. This rearrangement joins TRBV3-1 (or the pseudogene TRBV3-2) to TRBJ1-2; no definite D call. Germline assignment: CDR1 LGHDT and CDR2 YNNKEL (reference sequence). V dropped 1 base and J dropped 4 bases, with 13 bases sitting between them. The CDR3 spans 15 residues. The CDR3 loop is CASSQGVTVGYGYTF. DNA of the CDR3: TGTGCCAGCAGCCAAGGAGTTACGGTCGGCTATGGCTACACCTTC.

The count of this clone is one. V is TRBV10-1 and J is TRBJ1-2; no clear D. The CDR3 spans 13 residues. The ends were cut back, 3 bases at V and 2 bases at J, with 7 bases in the middle. Per germline, CDR1 WNHNN and CDR2 SYGVQD (reference sequence). In DNA, the CDR3 is TGCGCCAGCAGTGAATTCAGAAACTATGGCTACACCTTC. Its translation: CASSEFRNYGYTF.

This clone came up a few times. The chain links TRBV29-1 to TRBJ2-1; 7 bases map to TRBD1. The CDR3 totals 16 residues. V trimming: 0 bases; J trimming: 4 bases; junction bases outside the gene matches: 9. Germline V CDR1 and CDR2: SQVTM, ANQGSEA. The CDR3 DNA reads as TGCAGCGTTGAAGATGTCAGTGGACAGGCGTACAATGAGCAGTTCTTC. Its translation: CSVEDVSGQAYNEQFF.

The V gene is TRBV6-5, the J gene TRBJ2-6; no clear D gene. The CDR3 is made up of 16 amino acids. CDR1 is MNHEY and CDR2 is SVGAGI in the germline V gene. The V end lost 4 bases, the J end lost 0 bases, and 10 bases lay between the germline ends. CDR3 sequence reads: CASSLHSTSGANVLTF. The CDR3 nucleotides read TGTGCCAGCAGTTTGCACAGCACCTCTGGGGCCAACGTCCTGACTTTC.

V gene TRBV4-2 combines with J gene TRBJ1-5, with 10 bases identical to TRBD1. Germline CDR1 LGHNA, CDR2 YNFKEQ. The CDR3 is 17 amino acids. Germline trimming cut 4 bases from V and 1 base from J; bases unmatched to any gene: 7. This chain's CDR3 is CASSPHPGQGSNQPQHF. CDR3 coding DNA: TGTGCCAGCAGCCCTCACCCGGGACAGGGGAGCAATCAGCCCCAGCATTTT.

The CDR3 reads CASSLVRQKNTEAFF. The CDR3 nucleotides are TGTGCCAGCAGCTTAGTGCGGCAGAAGAACACTGAAGCTTTCTTT. This chain uses TRBV7-9 with TRBJ1-1; unclear D gene. Germline lookup yields CDR1 SEHNR and CDR2 FQNEAQ (reference sequence). Trimming stripped 1 base from V and 1 base from J, with 10 bases between. This CDR3 region has 15 residues.

The V and J genes are TRBV25-1 and TRBJ1-3, with D perhaps TRBD1 (6 bases). Trimming stripped 4 bases from V and 2 bases from J, with 12 bases between. The CDR3 covers 15 residues. The germline V gene has CDR1 MGHDK and CDR2 SYGVNS. The chain's CDR3 is CASSVAGVAGNTIYF. DNA for the CDR3: TGTGCCAGCAGTGTGGCAGGGGTGGCTGGAAACACCATATATTTT.

The chain is built from TRBV19 and TRBJ2-5; perhaps TRBD2 as D (6 bases). This CDR3 is 15 amino acids long. V was clipped by 1 base and J by 4 bases, with 13 bases between them. Per the germline V gene, CDR1 is LNHDA and CDR2 is SQIVND (reference sequence). In nucleotides, the CDR3 is TGTGCCAGTAGTATAGGGGGCGGGATCCGAGAGACCCAGTACTTC. Protein product: CASSIGGGIRETQYF.

The genes are TRBV25-1 and TRBJ2-3, with 11 bases lining up with TRBD2. The germline gives CDR1 MGHDK, CDR2 SYGVNS. V lost 1 base to trimming and J lost 5 bases; unmatched junction nucleotides: 2. This CDR3 comprises 15 residues. DNA for the CDR3: TGTGCCAGCAGTGAATTAGGACTAGCGGGAGATACGCAGTATTTT. As protein: CASSELGLAGDTQYF.

This chain connects TRBV6-5 to TRBJ2-3, with TRBD1 identical over 7 bases. This CDR3 has 15 residues. After removal of 4 bases from V and 0 bases from J, the junction contained 4 bases not matched to a gene. The germline gives CDR1 MNHEY, CDR2 SVGAGI. The CDR3 bases are TGTGCCAGCAGTTTAACGGGACAGAGCACAGATACGCAGTATTTT. Translated: CASSLTGQSTDTQYF.

The chain uses TRBV28 and TRBJ1-5; 8 bases map to TRBD1. V lost 0 bases to trimming and J lost 7 bases; unmatched junction nucleotides: 11. The germline CDR1 and CDR2 sequences are MDHEN and SYDVKM. The CDR3 has 17 amino acids. The CDR3 nucleotides are TGTGCCAGCAGTTTATGGGAAGGGACAGGTCGTACCCAGCCCCAGCATTTT. As protein: CASSLWEGTGRTQPQHF.

The CDR3 is CASHRQGPYNEQFF. CDR3 in DNA: TGTGCCAGCCACCGACAGGGACCCTACAATGAGCAGTTCTTC. The chain links TRBV6-5 to TRBJ2-1; 7 bases align to TRBD1. The J segment lost 2 bases and the V segment lost 8 bases, leaving 6 bases of the junction unmatched. Germline V gene data show CDR1 as MNHEY and CDR2 as SVGAGI. The CDR3 has 14 residues.

In its sample, this clone was seen once. The rearrangement uses TRBV12-3 or TRBV12-4 and TRBJ1-5; D gene ambiguous. Deletions cut 2 bases from V and 3 bases from J, with 5 bases between. The CDR3 length is 13 residues. The chain's CDR3 is CASSLTVNQPQHF. The DNA of the CDR3 is TGTGCCAGCAGTTTAACAGTCAATCAGCCCCAGCATTTT.

The V and J genes are TRBV6-7 and TRBJ1-5, with TRBD1 identical over 9 bases. TRBV6-7 is an open reading frame, and its role is uncertain. The CDR3 consists of 17 residues. V shed 10 bases and J 0 bases; nucleotides not matched to a gene: 13. CDR3 region: CANDLTGGIGSNQPQHF. In nucleotides, the CDR3 is TGTGCCAACGATTTGACAGGGGGGATTGGTAGCAATCAGCCCCAGCATTTT.

The rearrangement uses TRBV4-2 and TRBJ2-4, with TRBD2 as a possible D gene (5 bases). Deletions cut 1 base from V and 7 bases from J, with 11 bases between. This CDR3 has 14 residues. Germline CDR1 reads LGHNA; CDR2 reads YNFKEQ. The DNA for the CDR3 is TGTGCCAGCAGCCAAGTTGCGGTAGCGAACATTCAGTACTTC. Translated: CASSQVAVANIQYF.